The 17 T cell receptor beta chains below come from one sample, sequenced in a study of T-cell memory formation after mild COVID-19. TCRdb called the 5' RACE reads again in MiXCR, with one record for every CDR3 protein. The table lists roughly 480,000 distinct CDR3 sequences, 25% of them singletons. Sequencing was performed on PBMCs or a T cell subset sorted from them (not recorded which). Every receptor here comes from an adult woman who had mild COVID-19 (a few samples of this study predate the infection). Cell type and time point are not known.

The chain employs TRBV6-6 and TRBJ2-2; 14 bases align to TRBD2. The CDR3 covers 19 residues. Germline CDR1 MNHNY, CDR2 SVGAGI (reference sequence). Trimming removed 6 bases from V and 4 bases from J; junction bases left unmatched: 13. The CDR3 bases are TGTGCCAGCAGCCCCGGGGGACTAGCGGGAGTGACGAGCACCGGGGAGCTGTTTTTT. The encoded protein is CASSPGGLAGVTSTGELFF.

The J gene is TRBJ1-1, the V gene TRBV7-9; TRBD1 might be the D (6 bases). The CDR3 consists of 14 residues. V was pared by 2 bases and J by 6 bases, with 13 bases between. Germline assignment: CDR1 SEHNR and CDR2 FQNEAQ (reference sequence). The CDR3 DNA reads TGTGCCAGCAGCTTATACCAGGGGATGGCTGAAGCTTTCTTT. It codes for CASSLYQGMAEAFF.

The CDR3: CASSLGGTTNYGYTF. The CDR3 bases are TGTGCCAGCAGTTTAGGGGGGACCACTAACTATGGCTACACCTTC. The chain employs TRBV12-3 or TRBV12-4 and TRBJ1-2; the D gene is possibly TRBD1 (5 bases). V was trimmed by 1 base and J by 0 bases, leaving 9 bases between them. The CDR3 extends over 15 amino acids.

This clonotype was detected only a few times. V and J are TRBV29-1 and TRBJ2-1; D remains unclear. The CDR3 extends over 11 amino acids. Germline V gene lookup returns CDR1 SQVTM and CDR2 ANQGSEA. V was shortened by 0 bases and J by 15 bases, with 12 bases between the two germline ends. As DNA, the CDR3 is TGCAGCGTTGAAGATCTTTCGCATCGGTTCTTC. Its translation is CSVEDLSHRFF.

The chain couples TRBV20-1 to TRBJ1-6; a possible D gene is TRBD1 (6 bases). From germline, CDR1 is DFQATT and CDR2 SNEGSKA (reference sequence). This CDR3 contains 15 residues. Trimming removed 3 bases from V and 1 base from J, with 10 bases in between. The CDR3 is CSARGAISYNSPLHF. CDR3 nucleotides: TGCAGTGCTAGGGGGGCGATTTCCTATAATTCACCCCTCCACTTT.

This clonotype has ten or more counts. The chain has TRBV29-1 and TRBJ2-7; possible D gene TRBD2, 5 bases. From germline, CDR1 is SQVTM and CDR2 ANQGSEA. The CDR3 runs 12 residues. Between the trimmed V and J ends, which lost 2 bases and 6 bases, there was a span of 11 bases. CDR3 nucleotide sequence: TGCAGCGTTGAAATTGATGGAGGCGAGCAGTACTTC. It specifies CSVEIDGGEQYF.

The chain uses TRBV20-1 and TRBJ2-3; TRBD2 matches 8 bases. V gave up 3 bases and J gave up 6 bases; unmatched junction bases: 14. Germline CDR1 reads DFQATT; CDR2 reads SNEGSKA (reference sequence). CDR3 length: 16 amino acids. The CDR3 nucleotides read TGCAGTGCTAGGGATGTTAGCGGGGACCCCCGTGATACGCAGTATTTT. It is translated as CSARDVSGDPRDTQYF.

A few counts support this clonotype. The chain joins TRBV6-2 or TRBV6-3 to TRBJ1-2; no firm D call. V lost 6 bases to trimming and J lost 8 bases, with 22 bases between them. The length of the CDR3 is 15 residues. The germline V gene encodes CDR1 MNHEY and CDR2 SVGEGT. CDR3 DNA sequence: TGTGCCAGCAGACACATCTACGGGGATTTACGAGGCTACACCTTC. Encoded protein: CASRHIYGDLRGYTF.

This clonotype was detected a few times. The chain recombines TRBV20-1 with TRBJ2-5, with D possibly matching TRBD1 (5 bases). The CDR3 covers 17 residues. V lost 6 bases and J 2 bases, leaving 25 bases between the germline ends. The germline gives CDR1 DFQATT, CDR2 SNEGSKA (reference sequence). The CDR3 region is CSAEPRLRVVSQETQYF. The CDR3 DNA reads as TGCAGTGCGGAGCCCAGGCTCAGGGTGGTGTCTCAAGAGACCCAGTACTTC.

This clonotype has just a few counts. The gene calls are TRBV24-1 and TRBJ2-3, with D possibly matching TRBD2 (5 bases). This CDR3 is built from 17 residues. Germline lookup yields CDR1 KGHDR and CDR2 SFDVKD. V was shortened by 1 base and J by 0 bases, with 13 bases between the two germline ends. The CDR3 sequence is CATSDFPREGSTDTQYF. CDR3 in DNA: TGTGCCACCAGTGATTTTCCCCGAGAGGGTAGCACAGATACGCAGTATTTT.

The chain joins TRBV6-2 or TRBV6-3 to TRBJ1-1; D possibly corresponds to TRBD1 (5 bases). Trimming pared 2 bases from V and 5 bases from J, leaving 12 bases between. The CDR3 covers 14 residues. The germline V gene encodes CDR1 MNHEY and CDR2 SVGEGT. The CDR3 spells CASSYDGGRTEAFF. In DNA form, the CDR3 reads TGTGCCAGCAGTTACGATGGGGGAAGAACTGAAGCTTTCTTT.

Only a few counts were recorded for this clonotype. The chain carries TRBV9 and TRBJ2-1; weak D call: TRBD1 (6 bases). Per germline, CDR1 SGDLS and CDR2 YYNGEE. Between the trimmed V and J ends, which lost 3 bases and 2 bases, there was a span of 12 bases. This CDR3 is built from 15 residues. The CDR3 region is CASSGTGMAYNEQFF. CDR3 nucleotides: TGTGCCAGCAGCGGAACAGGGATGGCCTACAATGAGCAGTTCTTC.

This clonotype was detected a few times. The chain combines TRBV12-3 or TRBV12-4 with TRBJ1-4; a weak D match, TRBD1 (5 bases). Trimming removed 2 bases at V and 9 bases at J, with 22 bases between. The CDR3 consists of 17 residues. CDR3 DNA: TGTGCCAGCAGTTTATTGGTCCCTTCCCGGCAGGGTCAAAAACTGTTTTTT. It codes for CASSLLVPSRQGQKLFF.

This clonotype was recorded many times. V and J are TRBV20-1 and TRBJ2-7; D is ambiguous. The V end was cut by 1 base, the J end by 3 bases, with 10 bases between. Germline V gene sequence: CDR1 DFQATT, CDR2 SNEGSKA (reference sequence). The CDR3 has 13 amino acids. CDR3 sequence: CSARAPRDYEQYF. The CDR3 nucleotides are TGCAGTGCTAGAGCCCCTAGGGACTACGAGCAGTACTTC.

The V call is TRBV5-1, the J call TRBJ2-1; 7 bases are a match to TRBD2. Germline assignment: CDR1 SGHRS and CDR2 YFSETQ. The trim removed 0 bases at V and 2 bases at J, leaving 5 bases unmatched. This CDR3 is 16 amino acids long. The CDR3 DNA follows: TGCGCCAGCAGCTTGGCCCTAAGCGGGGCCTACAATGAGCAGTTCTTC. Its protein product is CASSLALSGAYNEQFF.

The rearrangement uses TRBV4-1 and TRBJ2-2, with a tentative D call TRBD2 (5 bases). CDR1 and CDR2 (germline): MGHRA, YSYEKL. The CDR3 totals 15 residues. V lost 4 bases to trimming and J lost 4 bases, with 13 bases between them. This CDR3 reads CASSPRGTGTGELFF. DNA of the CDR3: TGCGCCAGCAGCCCCCGGGGAACGGGCACCGGGGAGCTGTTTTTT.

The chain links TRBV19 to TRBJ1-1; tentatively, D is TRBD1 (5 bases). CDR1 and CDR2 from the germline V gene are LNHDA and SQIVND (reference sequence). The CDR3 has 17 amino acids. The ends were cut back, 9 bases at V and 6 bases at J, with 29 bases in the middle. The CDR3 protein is CARQYGRRAPRRPEAFF. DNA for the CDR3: TGTGCCAGGCAATATGGGCGCAGGGCGCCCAGGAGGCCTGAAGCTTTCTTT.